The 6 T cell receptor beta chains reported below all come from one sample, sequenced in a study of T cell responses to AZD1222 COVID-19 vaccine. The method was immunoSEQ multiplex PCR; TCRdb's version includes in-frame clones alone and lacks a portion of them. The table has fewer than 200,000 clones, over 80% seen once; the top ten hold under 11%. Sample: peripheral blood, taken on day 0 of AZD1222 vaccination. The receptor source for this set is an adult in good health.

The chain carries TRBV7-8 and TRBJ1-1; D is uncertain. The V gene's germline CDR1 is SGHVS and CDR2 FQNEAQ. The CDR3 totals 14 residues. Trimming stripped 1 base from V and 7 bases from J, with 13 bases between. CDR3 bases: TGTGCCAGCAGCTTAGTCGTGGGAGTTGGTGAAGCTTTCTTT. Translation: CASSLVVGVGEAFF.

V gene TRBV6-5 combines with J gene TRBJ2-1; D perhaps matches TRBD2 (6 bases). The CDR3 contains 13 residues. Germline values: CDR1 MNHEY, CDR2 SVGAGI. V shed 4 bases and J shed 9 bases, with 13 bases lying between them. The CDR3 protein is CASSLVQGGEQFF. CDR3 DNA: TGTGCCAGCAGTTTAGTCCAGGGAGGTGAGCAGTTCTTC.

This chain links TRBV11-1 with TRBJ1-1, with 8 bases fitting TRBD1. Germline V gene lookup returns CDR1 SGHAT and CDR2 FQDESV (reference sequence). The CDR3 has 14 residues. With 5 bases clipped from V and 8 bases from J, the junction kept 10 bases outside the gene matches. This chain's CDR3 is CASSTGQVQREAFF. The CDR3 DNA reads as TGTGCCAGCAGCACGGGACAGGTACAGAGAGAAGCTTTCTTT.

The gene calls are TRBV29-1 and TRBJ1-4, with D perhaps matching TRBD1 (5 bases). Trimming removed 6 bases at V and 6 bases at J, with 11 bases between. Germline V gene sequence: CDR1 SQVTM, CDR2 ANQGSEA. CDR3 size: 12 residues. The CDR3 loop is CSVDGGYEKLFF. DNA of the CDR3: TGCAGCGTGGATGGGGGGTATGAAAAACTGTTTTTT.

The genes are TRBV18 and TRBJ1-2, with D perhaps TRBD1 (5 bases). CDR1 and CDR2 (germline): KGHSH, LQKENI. Deletions cut 6 bases from V and 0 bases from J, with 14 bases between. This CDR3 spans 15 amino acids. CDR3 nucleotides: TGTGCCAGCTCGCGGAGGAGGGGCCCTAACTATGGCTACACCTTC. It yields the protein CASSRRRGPNYGYTF. The whole variable domain, remainder taken from reference TRBV18 and TRBJ1-2, is NAGVMQNPRHLVRRRGQEARLRCSPMKGHSHVYWYRQLPEEGLKFMVYLQKENIIDESGMPKERFSAEFPKEGPSILRIQQVVRGDSAAYFCASSRRRGPNYGYTFGSGTRLTVV.

This chain links TRBV5-6 with TRBJ2-5; perhaps TRBD1 as D (6 bases). The CDR3 contains 17 residues. Germline CDR1 is SGHDT and CDR2 is YYEEEE. Trimming took off 3 bases at V and 3 bases at J, with 21 bases between the two ends. In nucleotides, the CDR3 is TGTGCCAGCAGCTCACAGGGACGGAAAGTTTGGGAAGAGACCCAGTACTTC. It is translated as CASSSQGRKVWEETQYF.